The T cell receptor (beta chain) under discussion was sequenced for a study of cytomegalovirus exposure and HLA in healthy donors. Study-level results: The authors reported that TCR beta sequences could predict HLA-A and HLA-B alleles. These predictions were accurate for most subjects in the first cohort. In an earlier analysis, about 87% or about 30%: the productive usage of most TCR beta V segments. The study put 150 or so TCR beta chains on its list as cytomegalovirus-associated.

In the PCR, 60 Vbeta and 13 Jbeta primers were used. The repertoire was sequenced with immunoSEQ multiplex PCR; TCRdb's copy has only in-frame clones and lacks some. This table holds about 120,000 clones, around three quarters found once. On this clone: Its specificity is not known.

From germline, CDR1 is SGHNT and CDR2 YENEEA. The CDR3 has 14 amino acids. The receptor comes from a woman aged 25 to 39 in good health and CMV-seropositive. The V and J genes are TRBV11-3 and TRBJ2-5; TRBD2 aligns across 7 bases. The DNA end is a closer match to TRBJ2-7, so the J assignment may be wrong. Sequencing was done on a sample of PBMCs. CDR3 residues: CASSLRGDSYEQYF. CDR3 nucleotides: TGTGCCAGCAGCCTCCGGGGGGACTCCTACGAGCAGTACTTC.